The T cell receptor beta chain under discussion was sequenced for a study of OX40 agonist ivuxolimab in advanced cancers. Looking at the study overall: Partial responses were achieved by three patients, one with hepatocellular carcinoma and two with cutaneous melanoma. The study, taken as a whole, reports: Among patients with partial responses at 0.1-3.0 mg/kg, clonal expansion was among the lowest. In general, CD8+ T cells held more expanded clones than CD4+ did, on average.

As for this clone: Its antigen is currently unknown.

Germline values: CDR1 SNHLY, CDR2 FYNNEI. The CDR3 extends over 15 amino acids. Trimming shortened V by 4 bases and J by 0 bases, and 9 bases separated the two germline ends. Assay: immunoSEQ multiplex PCR; the TCRdb copy retains only in-frame clones and omits some. The table includes fewer than 95,000 clones, roughly 85% detected once. This chain links TRBV2 with TRBJ1-4, with no clear D. The input for sequencing was CD4+ or CD8+ T cells sorted from blood, taken in a trial of the OX40 agonist ivuxolimab. This TCR came from an adult with an advanced solid tumor such as melanoma, head and neck, liver or kidney cancer. The CDR3 loop is CASSANTATNEKLFF. CDR3 nucleotides: TGTGCCAGCAGTGCTAACACAGCAACTAATGAAAAACTGTTTTTT.